This TCR beta chain originates from a study of shared clonotypes between healthy human individuals. Regarding the study as a whole: Collection of samples was limited to blood; tissue repertoires likely differ.

TCRdb's copy holds only in-frame clones and misses some; the assay was immunoSEQ multiplex PCR. The sample holds 2 million to 2.5 million clones; about 95% are singletons and the top ten take 0.85% to 1.2%. CD45RO negativity and positive selection for CCR7 defined naive CD8 cells, a population that excluded terminally differentiated effector memory CD45RA+ cells. Deletions cut 4 bases from V and 2 bases from J, with 7 bases between. CDR3 length: 12 amino acids. Germline V CDR1 and CDR2: SGHDT, YYEEEE. Comments on this clone: The antigen is undetermined.

Sequences were obtained from naive CD8+ T cells sorted from blood. This TCR came from a man aged 18 to 29 in good health. The chain joins TRBV5-6 to TRBJ2-7; D not certain. CDR3: CASSIGAYEQYF. The CDR3 DNA reads TGTGCCAGCAGCATCGGAGCCTACGAGCAGTACTTC.